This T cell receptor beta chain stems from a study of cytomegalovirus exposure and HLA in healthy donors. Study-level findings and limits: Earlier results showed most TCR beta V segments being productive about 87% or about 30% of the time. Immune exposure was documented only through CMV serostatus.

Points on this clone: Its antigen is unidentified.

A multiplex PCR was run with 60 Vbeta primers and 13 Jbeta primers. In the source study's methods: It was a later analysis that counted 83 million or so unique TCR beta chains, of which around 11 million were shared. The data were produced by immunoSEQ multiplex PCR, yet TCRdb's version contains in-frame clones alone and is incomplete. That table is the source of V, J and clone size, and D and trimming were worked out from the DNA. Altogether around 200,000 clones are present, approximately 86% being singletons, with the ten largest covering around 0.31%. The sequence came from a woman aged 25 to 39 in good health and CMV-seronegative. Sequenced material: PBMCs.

As DNA, the CDR3 is TGTGCCTGGAGTCCCTTTGGGGGAGGACAGGGGACCACCGGGGAGCTGTTTTTT. This sequence encodes CAWSPFGGGQGTTGELFF. This chain joins TRBV30 and TRBJ2-2; 9 bases match TRBD1. The V segment lost 2 bases and the J segment 4 bases; nucleotides outside the gene matches: 14. Germline assignment: CDR1 GTSNPN and CDR2 SVGIG (reference sequence). The CDR3 consists of 18 residues.